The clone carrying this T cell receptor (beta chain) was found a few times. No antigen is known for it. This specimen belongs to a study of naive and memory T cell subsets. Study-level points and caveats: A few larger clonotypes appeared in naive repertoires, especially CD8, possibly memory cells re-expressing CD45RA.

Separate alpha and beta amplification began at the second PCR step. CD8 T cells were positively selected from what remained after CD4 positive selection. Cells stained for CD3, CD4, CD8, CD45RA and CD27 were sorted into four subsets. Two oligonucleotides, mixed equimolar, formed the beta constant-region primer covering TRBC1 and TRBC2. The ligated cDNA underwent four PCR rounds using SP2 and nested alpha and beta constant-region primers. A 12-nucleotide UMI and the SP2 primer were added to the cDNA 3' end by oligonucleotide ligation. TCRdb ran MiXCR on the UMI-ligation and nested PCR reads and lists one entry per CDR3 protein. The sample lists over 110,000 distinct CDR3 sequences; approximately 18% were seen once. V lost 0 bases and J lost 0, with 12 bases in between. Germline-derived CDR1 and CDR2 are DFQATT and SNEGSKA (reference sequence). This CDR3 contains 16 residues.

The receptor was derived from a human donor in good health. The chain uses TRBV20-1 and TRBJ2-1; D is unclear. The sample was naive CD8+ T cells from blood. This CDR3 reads CSARDLLLNSYNEQFF. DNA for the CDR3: TGCAGTGCTAGAGATCTTCTCCTAAACTCCTACAATGAGCAGTTCTTC.